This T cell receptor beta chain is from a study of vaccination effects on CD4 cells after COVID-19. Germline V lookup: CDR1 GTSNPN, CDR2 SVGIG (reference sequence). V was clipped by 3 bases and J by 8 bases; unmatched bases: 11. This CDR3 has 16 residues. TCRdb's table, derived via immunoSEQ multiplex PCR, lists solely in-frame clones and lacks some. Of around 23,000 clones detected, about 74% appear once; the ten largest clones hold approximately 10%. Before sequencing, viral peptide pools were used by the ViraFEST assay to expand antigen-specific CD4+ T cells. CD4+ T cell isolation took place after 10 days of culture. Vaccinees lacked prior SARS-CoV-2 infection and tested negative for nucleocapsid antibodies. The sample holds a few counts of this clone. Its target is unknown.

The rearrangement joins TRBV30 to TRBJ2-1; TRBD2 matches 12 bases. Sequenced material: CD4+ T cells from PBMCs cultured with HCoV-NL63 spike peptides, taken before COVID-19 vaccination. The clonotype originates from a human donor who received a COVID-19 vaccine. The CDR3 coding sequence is TGTGCCTGGAGCGCGAAGGGTCTAGCGGGGGGGTATGAGCAGTTCTTC. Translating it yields CAWSAKGLAGGYEQFF.